Here is one T cell receptor (beta chain) with its context. V lost 6 bases to trimming and J lost 0 bases, with 14 bases between them. This CDR3 has 15 residues. The V gene's germline CDR1 is MGHDK and CDR2 SYGVNS. These data originate in a study of cytomegalovirus exposure and HLA in healthy donors. The data were produced by immunoSEQ multiplex PCR, yet TCRdb's version contains in-frame clones alone and is incomplete. This table has about 160,000 clones, about 86% appearing once. The sample taken for sequencing was PBMCs. The receptor was derived from a woman aged 18-35 years in good health and CMV-seronegative. V and J are TRBV25-1 and TRBJ1-2; D may be TRBD1 (5 bases). This chain's CDR3 is CASSPTGVANYGYTF. The CDR3 DNA reads TGTGCCAGCAGCCCTACGGGGGTAGCTAACTATGGCTACACCTTC.